This T cell receptor beta chain was profiled in a study of blood T cell repertoires in COVID-19. Across the study: The United States, Italy and Spain were the sources of the acute and convalescent COVID-19 samples. PBMCs, B-cell-depleted T cells, or T cells provided the cDNA or gDNA that made up the material.

The length of the CDR3 is 14 residues. Germline CDR1 and CDR2: SNHLY and FYNNEI. With 1 base clipped from V and 13 bases from J, the junction kept 8 bases outside the gene matches. Repertoires were generated with immunoSEQ multiplex PCR, while TCRdb's copy carries only in-frame clones and drops some. The sample lists more than 150,000 clones; 70% to 90% were seen once. Sequencing was carried out using peripheral blood. The receptor was isolated from a man aged 35 to 55 with active or convalescent COVID-19. The chain carries TRBV2 and TRBJ2-3; 10 bases agree with TRBD2. The CDR3 loop reads CASSEVASGGPEYF. In DNA form, the CDR3 reads TGTGCCAGCAGTGAAGTGGCTAGCGGGGGCCCTGAGTATTTT.